Below, 13 T cell receptor beta chains from the same sample are listed, as sequenced in a study of cytomegalovirus exposure and HLA in healthy donors. The study ran its PCR with 60 Vbeta and 13 Jbeta primers. Repertoires were generated with immunoSEQ multiplex PCR, while TCRdb's copy carries only in-frame clones and drops some. Among over 150,000 clones listed, over 75% were seen once. Sequenced material: PBMCs. These receptors all come from a woman between 35 and 50 years old in good health and CMV-seropositive.

The rearrangement uses TRBV5-1 and TRBJ2-1; perhaps TRBD1 as D (5 bases). With 5 bases removed from V and 2 bases from J, the gap between germline ends came to 14 bases. This CDR3 is built from 15 residues. Germline V gives CDR1 SGHRS, CDR2 YFSETQ. CDR3 in amino acids: CASRTQGVPYNEQFF. The CDR3 region has the DNA TGCGCCAGCAGGACTCAGGGCGTGCCCTACAATGAGCAGTTCTTC.

This chain joins TRBV2 and TRBJ2-7; 14 nucleotides match TRBD2. Germline CDR1 and CDR2: SNHLY and FYNNEI. CDR3 length: 17 amino acids. J was trimmed by 4 bases and V by 6 bases; bases with no gene match: 11. CDR3 loop: CASRPPGLAGAGYEQYF. The CDR3 DNA reads as TGTGCCAGCAGGCCTCCGGGACTAGCGGGAGCAGGGTACGAGCAGTACTTC.

The chain uses TRBV6-1 and TRBJ1-3, with D perhaps matching TRBD1 (6 bases). There are 15 residues in the CDR3. V gave up 3 bases and J gave up 2 bases, with 11 bases separating them. Germline-derived CDR1 and CDR2 are MNHNS and SASEGT. Here the CDR3 reads CASSDVRGPGNTIYF. CDR3 in DNA: TGTGCCAGCAGTGACGTGCGGGGGCCTGGAAACACCATATATTTT.

The CDR3 loop reads CASSLKGVGQPQHF. In DNA form, the CDR3 reads TGTGCCAGCAGTTTAAAAGGGGTAGGTCAGCCCCAGCATTTT. The chain employs TRBV27 and TRBJ1-5; D is perhaps TRBD1 (5 bases). V gave up 2 bases and J gave up 6 bases, with 11 bases separating them. Germline values: CDR1 MNHEY, CDR2 SMNVEV (reference sequence). This CDR3 comprises 14 residues.

The rearrangement uses TRBV2 and TRBJ1-2; 7 nucleotides match TRBD1. The junction had 9 bases not matched to a gene; V was cut back by 7 bases and J by 7 bases. CDR1 is SNHLY, CDR2 FYNNEI, per germline. The CDR3 loop spans 13 amino acids. CDR3 residues: CASTPGQSRGYTF. Here the CDR3 DNA reads TGTGCCAGCACCCCGGGACAGAGTCGTGGCTACACCTTC.

The chain uses TRBV19 and TRBJ1-2; D may be TRBD1 (5 bases). Germline CDR1 reads LNHDA; CDR2 reads SQIVND (reference sequence). Trimming took off 1 base at V and 4 bases at J, with 10 bases between the two ends. The CDR3 is 14 amino acids. The CDR3 here is CASSIAGVGYGYTF. DNA for the CDR3: TGTGCCAGTAGTATAGCGGGGGTGGGCTATGGCTACACCTTC.

The chain carries TRBV29-1 and TRBJ2-7, with D tentatively TRBD1 (5 bases). Germline CDR1 and CDR2: SQVTM and ANQGSEA. The CDR3 has 15 amino acids. V dropped 4 bases and J dropped 0 bases, with 16 bases sitting between them. In DNA form, the CDR3 reads TGCAGCGTTGTTCCAAGACAGCGCACCTCCTACGAGCAGTACTTC. It codes for CSVVPRQRTSYEQYF.

This clone has a single count. V gene TRBV18 combines with J gene TRBJ2-6, with a possible D match to TRBD2 (7 bases). Between the trimmed V and J ends, which lost 5 bases and 1 base, there was a span of 15 bases. The V gene's germline CDR1 is KGHSH and CDR2 LQKENI. CDR3 size: 17 residues. DNA for the CDR3: TGTGCCAGCTCAACACTACAGGGAGGGTCTGGGGCCAACGTCCTGACTTTC. This gives the protein CASSTLQGGSGANVLTF.

CDR3 amino acids: CASSAESGTEAFF. The CDR3 nucleotides read TGTGCCAGCAGCGCCGAATCAGGCACTGAAGCTTTCTTT. The rearrangement joins TRBV11-3 to TRBJ1-1; D is uncertain. CDR1 is SGHNT, CDR2 YENEEA, per germline. This CDR3 has 13 residues. The germline V and J ends were trimmed by 5 bases and 4 bases, with 11 bases remaining between them. The full variable domain, in which reference TRBV11-3 and TRBJ1-1 provide the parts outside the CDR3, is EAGVVQSPRYKIIEKKQPVAFWCNPISGHNTLYWYLQNLGQGPELLIRYENEEAVDDSQLPKDRFSAERLKGVDSTLKIQPAELGDSAVYLCASSAESGTEAFFGQGTRLTVV.

This chain links TRBV7-9 with TRBJ1-2, with 12 bases that match TRBD1. Per germline, CDR1 SEHNR and CDR2 FQNEAQ (reference sequence). The CDR3 spans 16 residues. V dropped 5 bases and J dropped 7; count of bases not matched to a gene: 11. The CDR3 loop is CASSPRGTGGAFGYTF. CDR3 nucleotide sequence: TGTGCCAGCAGCCCACGCGGGACAGGGGGCGCATTTGGCTACACCTTC.

The V call is TRBV5-6, the J call TRBJ1-2; 9 bases are a match to TRBD1. Germline V gene sequence: CDR1 SGHDT, CDR2 YYEEEE. V shed 0 bases, J shed 8 bases, and the junction held 8 bases outside the gene matches. The CDR3 is made up of 15 amino acids. The CDR3 DNA follows: TGTGCCAGCAGCTTGGCTCCACAGGGGGCCAGGGGCTACACCTTC. Its protein product is CASSLAPQGARGYTF.

The J gene is TRBJ2-1, the V gene TRBV27, with D possibly matching TRBD1 (6 bases). The germline V gene encodes CDR1 MNHEY and CDR2 SMNVEV (reference sequence). This CDR3 region has 14 residues. Trimming took 4 bases from V and 6 from J, leaving 13 bases between them. For the CDR3, the DNA is TGTGCCAGCAGTTCTTACAGGGAAGGCAATGAGCAGTTCTTC. Its protein product is CASSSYREGNEQFF.

The chain recombines TRBV6-1 with TRBJ1-1; a possible D gene is TRBD1 (5 bases). Trimming took off 6 bases at V and 2 bases at J, with 10 bases between the two ends. This CDR3 comprises 13 residues. Germline V gene sequence: CDR1 MNHNS, CDR2 SASEGT. The CDR3 is CASRQDINTEAFF. DNA for the CDR3: TGTGCCAGCAGACAGGATATAAACACTGAAGCTTTCTTT.